Given below is one T cell receptor beta chain in context. Its antigen is currently unknown. All patients were mismatch repair deficient, assessed by either PCR or immunohistochemistry. TCR sequencing covered three patients who responded to pembrolizumab. The source of the sample is a study of PD-1 blockade in mismatch repair-deficient tumors. Overall study context: All were previously treated, progressing patients with about twelve mismatch repair-deficient cancer types.

The germline CDR1 and CDR2 sequences are PRHDT and FYEKMQ (reference sequence). CDR3 length: 13 amino acids. J gave up 3 bases and V 6 bases, and 4 bases lay outside the gene matches. Findings and caveats of the study: Tumor-resident clones, often undetectable pretreatment in blood, expanded then contracted after pembrolizumab.

Libraries were prepared by immunoSEQ multiplex PCR; TCRdb keeps only in-frame clonotypes and omits some of them. The repertoire has roughly 130,000 clones, around nine tenths of them found once; the top ten carry 12%. Specimen: peripheral blood, collected approximately 69 weeks after starting pembrolizumab. The chain couples TRBV13 to TRBJ2-5, with 7 bases aligning to TRBD2. The origin of this receptor is an adult with mismatch repair-deficient cancer. The CDR3 bases are TGTGCCAGCAGTTGGGGGAGGGAAGAGACCCAGTACTTC. Its translation: CASSWGREETQYF.